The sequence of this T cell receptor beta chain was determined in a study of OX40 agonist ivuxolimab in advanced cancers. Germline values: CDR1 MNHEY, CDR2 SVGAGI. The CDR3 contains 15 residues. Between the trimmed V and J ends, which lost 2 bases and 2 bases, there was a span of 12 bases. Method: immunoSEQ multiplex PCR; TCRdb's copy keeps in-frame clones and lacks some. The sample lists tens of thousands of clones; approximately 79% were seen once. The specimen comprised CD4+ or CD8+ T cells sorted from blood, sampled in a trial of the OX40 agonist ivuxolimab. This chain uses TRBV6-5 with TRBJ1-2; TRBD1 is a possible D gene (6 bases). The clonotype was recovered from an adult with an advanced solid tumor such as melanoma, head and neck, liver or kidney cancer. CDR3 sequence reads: CASSYDGQINYGYTF. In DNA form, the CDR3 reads TGTGCCAGCAGTTACGACGGACAGATCAACTATGGCTACACCTTC.